This T cell receptor beta chain was documented in a study of regulatory T cells in long-lasting Graves disease. This clonotype was recorded many times. Library construction for TCR beta used iRepertoire HTBI primers and Arm-PCR of CDR3 regions. TCRdb recomputed calls from the multiplex PCR reads with MiXCR, one row per CDR3 protein. The sample includes 410,000 or so distinct CDR3 sequences, just under 15% of them seen just once. The time point here: newly diagnosed GD, antithyroid drugs for less than 3 months. Construction of the TCR library relied on RNA isolated from PBMCs. The germline gives CDR1 GTSNPN, CDR2 SVGIG (reference sequence). The V segment lost 0 bases and the J segment 8 bases; nucleotides outside the gene matches: 12. CDR3 size: 16 residues. The sample also formed part of further work on T cells in Graves' hyperthyroidism and ophthalmopathy. That report notes: Pregnant or lactating patients were excluded, as were those with uncontrolled infection or other autoimmune disease.

The TCR originated in a woman in her 30s with Graves disease. Sample: peripheral blood mononuclear cells (PBMCs), taken at new diagnosis, from a patient treated with antithyroid drugs. V gene TRBV30 combines with J gene TRBJ2-1, with TRBD2 matching over 8 bases. CDR3 bases: TGTGCCTGGAGTGTACTCCTAGCGGGTACGGGCTATGAGCAGTTCTTC. It is translated as CAWSVLLAGTGYEQFF.